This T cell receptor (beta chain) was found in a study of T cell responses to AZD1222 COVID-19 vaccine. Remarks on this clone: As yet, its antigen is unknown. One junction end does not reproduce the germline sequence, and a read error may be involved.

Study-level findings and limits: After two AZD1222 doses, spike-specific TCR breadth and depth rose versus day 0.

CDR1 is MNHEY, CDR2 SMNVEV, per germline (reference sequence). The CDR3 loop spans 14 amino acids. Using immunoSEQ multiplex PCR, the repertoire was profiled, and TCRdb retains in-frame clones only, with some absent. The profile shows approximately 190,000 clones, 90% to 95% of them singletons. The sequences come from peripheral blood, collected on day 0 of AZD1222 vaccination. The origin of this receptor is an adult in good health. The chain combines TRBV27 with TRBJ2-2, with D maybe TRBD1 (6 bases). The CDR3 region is CASGRFGDTEELFF. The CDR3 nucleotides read TGTGCCTCCGGGCGTTTCGGGGACACCGAGGAGCTGTTTTTT.